The 21 T cell receptor beta chains below all came from one sample that was sequenced in a study of blood T cell repertoires in COVID-19. TCRdb's copy holds only in-frame clones and misses some; the assay was immunoSEQ multiplex PCR. The sample comprises hundreds of thousands of clones, just under 90% of which are singletons, and about a tenth rests with the top ten. Material for sequencing was PBMCs or T cells enriched from blood (not recorded which). These receptor sequences come from a woman in her thirties who had recovered from COVID-19.

The sample holds one count of this clone. The chain combines TRBV2 with TRBJ2-1; 11 bases are a match to TRBD2. Germline V gives CDR1 SNHLY, CDR2 FYNNEI. The CDR3 runs to 15 residues. J gave up 15 bases and V 5 bases, and 15 bases lay outside the gene matches. The CDR3 reads CASSSGTSGRRWRFF. CDR3 nucleotides: TGTGCCAGCAGTTCCGGGACTAGCGGTCGCCGGTGGCGGTTCTTC.

The chain carries TRBV28 and TRBJ2-7; TRBD2 matches 7 bases. The CDR3 contains 15 residues. Germline trimming cut 1 base from V and 4 bases from J; bases unmatched to any gene: 7. Germline V gene sequence: CDR1 MDHEN, CDR2 SYDVKM. The chain's CDR3 is CASSLLGEGYYEQYF. For the CDR3, the DNA is TGTGCCAGCAGTTTATTAGGGGAGGGCTATTACGAGCAGTACTTC. The complete variable domain, with remaining parts taken from reference TRBV28 and TRBJ2-7, reads DVKVTQSSRYLVKRTGEKVFLECVQDMDHENMFWYRQDPGLGLRLIYFSYDVKMKEKGDIPEGYSVSREKKERFSLILESASTNQTSMYLCASSLLGEGYYEQYFGPGTRLTVT.

This clone is a singleton in its sample. CDR3 bases: TGCAGCGTTGTCAAGGGACAGGGAGGTGCAACTAATGAAAAACTGTTTTTT. It translates to CSVVKGQGGATNEKLFF. The chain combines TRBV29-1 with TRBJ1-4; 9 bases line up with TRBD1. The germline V gene encodes CDR1 SQVTM and CDR2 ANQGSEA. The CDR3 contains 17 residues. The V and J ends lost 4 bases and 0 bases, in that order; junction bases with no gene match: 9.

The CDR3 reads CASSLVQGAVGYTF. DNA of the CDR3: TGTGCCAGCAGTTTAGTACAGGGGGCGGTTGGCTACACCTTC. The V call is TRBV27, the J call TRBJ1-2; 9 bases fit TRBD1. Germline V gene sequence: CDR1 MNHEY, CDR2 SMNVEV (reference sequence). The V gene end was trimmed by 2 bases and the J gene end by 7 bases; junction bases not matched to a gene: 5. The CDR3 length is 14 residues.

This clone showed up just a few times. The chain has TRBV4-2 and TRBJ2-1; D is unclear. V was cut by 4 bases and J by 6 bases, with 13 bases left in between. The germline V gene encodes CDR1 LGHNA and CDR2 YNFKEQ. The CDR3 spans 14 residues. As DNA, the CDR3 is TGTGCCAGCAGCCCCTTGGTCCCCGGCAATGAGCAGTTCTTC. Translation gives CASSPLVPGNEQFF.

The chain links TRBV10-1 to TRBJ2-3, with a possible D match to TRBD2 (5 bases). Germline V CDR1 and CDR2: WNHNN, SYGVQD (reference sequence). The CDR3 consists of 16 residues. Trimming shortened V by 3 bases and J by 2 bases, and 15 bases separated the two germline ends. The CDR3 here is CASSEWAGQSTDTQYF. CDR3 DNA: TGCGCCAGCAGTGAATGGGCGGGCCAGTCCACAGATACGCAGTATTTT.

This clone was counted a single time. The CDR3 DNA reads TGCGCCAGCAGCTTGGCAAGCGGGAGCTCCTACAATGAGCAGTTCTTC. This encodes CASSLASGSSYNEQFF. This chain connects TRBV5-1 to TRBJ2-1, with 8 nucleotides matching TRBD2. The CDR3 extends over 16 amino acids. Germline V gives CDR1 SGHRS, CDR2 YFSETQ. The trim removed 0 bases at V and 0 bases at J, leaving 2 bases unmatched.

The rearrangement uses TRBV19 and TRBJ2-7, with 10 bases lining up with TRBD1. The V and J ends lost 1 base and 0 bases, in that order; junction bases with no gene match: 6. The germline V gene encodes CDR1 LNHDA and CDR2 SQIVND (reference sequence). CDR3 size: 17 residues. The CDR3 DNA is TGTGCCAGTAGTATAGCCGGACAGGGGGTCCCCTCCTACGAGCAGTACTTC. This codes for CASSIAGQGVPSYEQYF.

This chain joins TRBV10-3 and TRBJ2-1, with D perhaps matching TRBD2 (6 bases). V was shortened by 7 bases and J by 5 bases, with 12 bases between the two germline ends. The germline gives CDR1 ENHRY, CDR2 SYGVKD. The CDR3 extends over 13 amino acids. Here the CDR3 DNA reads TGTGCCATCACTAGCGACCCGAACAATGAGCAGTTCTTC. Amino acid sequence: CAITSDPNNEQFF.

The V call is TRBV28, the J call TRBJ1-5; perhaps TRBD1 as D (5 bases). The V and J ends lost 6 bases and 0 bases respectively, with 6 bases between them. Germline CDR1 is MDHEN and CDR2 is SYDVKM. CDR3 size: 13 residues. Written as DNA, the CDR3 is TGTGCCAGCAGGACAGATAGCAATCAGCCCCAGCATTTT. Protein: CASRTDSNQPQHF. The whole variable domain, filled in from reference TRBV28 and TRBJ1-5, reads DVKVTQSSRYLVKRTGEKVFLECVQDMDHENMFWYRQDPGLGLRLIYFSYDVKMKEKGDIPEGYSVSREKKERFSLILESASTNQTSMYLCASRTDSNQPQHFGDGTRLSIL.

The rearrangement links TRBV13 to TRBJ1-6; no firm D call. CDR3 length: 16 residues. Trimming took 4 bases from V and 5 from J, leaving 15 bases between them. Germline values: CDR1 PRHDT, CDR2 FYEKMQ (reference sequence). The CDR3 loop reads CASSSNRLWDNSPLHF. The CDR3 DNA reads as TGTGCCAGCAGCTCAAATAGACTGTGGGATAATTCACCCCTCCACTTT. Variable domain in full (rest from reference TRBV13 and TRBJ1-6): AAGVIQSPRHLIKEKRETATLKCYPIPRHDTVYWYQQGPGQDPQFLISFYEKMQSDKGSIPDRFSAQQFSDYHSELNMSSLELGDSALYFCASSSNRLWDNSPLHFGNGTRLTVT.

This clone was counted a single time. The CDR3 bases are TGCGCCAGCAGCTTGGTCGGGACAGGAATACTGAGTGAGCAGTACTTC. Protein product: CASSLVGTGILSEQYF. The chain employs TRBV5-1 and TRBJ2-7, with 8 bases lining up with TRBD1. Germline V gene sequence: CDR1 SGHRS, CDR2 YFSETQ. J lost 7 bases, V lost 0 bases, and 12 bases had no gene match. This CDR3 contains 16 residues.

The V gene is TRBV10-3, the J gene TRBJ1-2; 7 bases line up with TRBD1. The ends lost 2 bases at V and 7 bases at J; junction bases unmatched: 4. Germline CDR1 and CDR2: ENHRY and SYGVKD. The CDR3 runs 13 residues. In DNA, the CDR3 is TGTGCCATCAGTGAGGACAGGGTTCGTGGCTACACCTTC. It is translated as CAISEDRVRGYTF.

The rearrangement links TRBV6-5 to TRBJ2-3, with TRBD2 as a possible D gene (6 bases). Trimming left V 0 bases short and J 6 bases short, with 10 bases between. The CDR3 length is 14 residues. Germline V gives CDR1 MNHEY, CDR2 SVGAGI. CDR3 DNA: TGTGCCAGCAGTTACTCCCGGGGGAGGGATACGCAGTATTTT. Translation gives CASSYSRGRDTQYF.

This sequence joins TRBV7-9 and TRBJ2-5, with D possibly TRBD1 on 6 matching bases. Trimming shortened V by 4 bases and J by 5 bases, and 17 bases separated the two germline ends. The CDR3 is 15 amino acids. Germline-derived CDR1 and CDR2 are SEHNR and FQNEAQ (reference sequence). In DNA form, the CDR3 reads TGTGCCAGCAGCTCCACAGGGAGTGGGCTCGAGACCCAGTACTTC. Translating gives CASSSTGSGLETQYF.

The chain couples TRBV19 to TRBJ2-3; a possible D gene is TRBD2 (5 bases). The length of the CDR3 is 15 residues. Trimming cost V 6 bases and J 3 bases, with 16 bases left between them. The germline gives CDR1 LNHDA, CDR2 SQIVND (reference sequence). The CDR3 sequence is CASSQLVLLTDTQYF. The CDR3 region has the DNA TGTGCCAGTAGCCAACTAGTGCTTCTTACAGATACGCAGTATTTT. Full variable domain (rest looked up from reference TRBV19 and TRBJ2-3): DGGITQSPKYLFRKEGQNVTLSCEQNLNHDAMYWYRQDPGQGLRLIYYSQIVNDFQKGDIAEGYSVSREKKESFPLTVTSAQKNPTAFYLCASSQLVLLTDTQYFGPGTRLTVL.

CDR3 DNA sequence: TGCGCCAGCAGCACATCGCTGGACACCCCAGAAAAACTGTTTTTT. As protein: CASSTSLDTPEKLFF. The chain links TRBV10-1 to TRBJ1-4; D may be TRBD1 (5 bases). V lost 6 bases to trimming and J lost 8 bases, with 19 bases between them. Germline CDR1 is WNHNN and CDR2 is SYGVQD (reference sequence). This CDR3 spans 15 amino acids.

The V gene is TRBV27, the J gene TRBJ2-7, with D tentatively TRBD1 (5 bases). Germline V CDR1 and CDR2: MNHEY, SMNVEV (reference sequence). Trimming took 0 bases from V and 5 from J, leaving 11 bases between them. The CDR3 is made up of 14 amino acids. The CDR3 spells CASSLSAGWDEQYF. Written as DNA, the CDR3 is TGTGCCAGCAGTTTATCGGCAGGGTGGGACGAGCAGTACTTC.

V and J are TRBV28 and TRBJ1-5; D call uncertain. The CDR3 consists of 18 residues. Trimming removed 5 bases at V and 0 bases at J, with 20 bases between. Germline V lookup: CDR1 MDHEN, CDR2 SYDVKM. CDR3 bases: TGTGCCAGCAGTATGACCGGGATTCGCCGTAATAGCAATCAGCCCCAGCATTTT. It codes for CASSMTGIRRNSNQPQHF.

The chain combines TRBV7-9 with TRBJ2-1, with 8 bases identical to TRBD2. This CDR3 region has 15 residues. From germline, CDR1 is SEHNR and CDR2 FQNEAQ (reference sequence). Trimming at V came to 2 bases and at J to 2 bases, leaving 2 bases not matched to a gene. The CDR3 here is CASSLSGSAYNEQFF. CDR3 nucleotides: TGTGCCAGCAGCTTAAGCGGGAGTGCCTACAATGAGCAGTTCTTC.

The chain couples TRBV11-2 to TRBJ2-3, with TRBD2 matching 15 bases. With V trimmed by 6 bases and J by 4 bases, 11 bases remained unmatched. Germline CDR1 SGHAT, CDR2 FQNNGV. The CDR3 has 18 residues. Here the CDR3 reads CASRDLRTSGRGADTQYF. As DNA, the CDR3 is TGTGCCAGCAGGGACTTAAGGACTAGCGGGAGGGGCGCAGATACGCAGTATTTT.